These T cell receptor beta chains were read from a single sample in a study of blood T cell repertoires in COVID-19. TCRdb's copy holds only in-frame clones and misses some; the assay was immunoSEQ multiplex PCR. The sample has around 240,000 clones; 70% to 90% are singletons. Sequencing was carried out using PBMCs or T cells enriched from blood (not recorded which). The source is a man over 45 who had been exposed to COVID-19. Both conserved end residues are part of each CDR3. Each record gives: CDR3 DNA, CDR3 protein, D gene, clone size, V gene, J gene. A D gene is named only where the DNA matches it firmly. Rows may omit the clone size; those that give it use once, few, many or a size class.

TGTGCCAGCAGTCCGACAGCTGCCCTCTACGAGCAGTACTTC	CASSPTAALYEQYF	NA	NA	TRBV28	TRBJ2-7
TGTGCCAGCAGCCAAGTAGTAGGACTAGCGGGGATGGAGCAGTTCTTC	CASSQVVGLAGMEQFF	TRBD2	NA	TRBV14	TRBJ2-1
TGTGCCAGCAGTTTGCTTATGGGACAGGGGGCAGGTGGCTACACCTTC	CASSLLMGQGAGGYTF	TRBD1	NA	TRBV28	TRBJ1-2
TGTGCCTGGAGTGTGACTGGGGGCTACACCTTC	CAWSVTGGYTF	NA	NA	TRBV30	TRBJ1-2
TGTGCCAGCGGAGGGACAGGGGCCCAAGAGACCCAGTACTTC	CASGGTGAQETQYF	TRBD1	once	TRBV2	TRBJ2-5
TGTGCCAGCAGGGGACAGGTGGACACTGAAGCTTTCTTT	CASRGQVDTEAFF	TRBD1	once	TRBV2	TRBJ1-1
TGTGCCAGCAGCGTAGCTAGACTAGCGAGCAATGAGCAGTTCTTC	CASSVARLASNEQFF	TRBD2	NA	TRBV9	TRBJ2-1
TGTGCCACCAGTGATGGACTAGCGGGAGGGCATTTTTCAGATACGCAGTATTTT	CATSDGLAGGHFSDTQYF	TRBD2	NA	TRBV24-1	TRBJ2-3
TGTGCCAGCAGTACGGACACAGCCACTGAAGCTTTCTTT	CASSTDTATEAFF	NA	NA	TRBV6-2/TRBV6-3	TRBJ1-1
TGCAGCGTCACACAGGGAAGCGATCAGCCCCAGCATTTT	CSVTQGSDQPQHF	NA	once	TRBV29-1	TRBJ1-5
TGTGCCAGCAGCTTATTGCTTCTAAACACTGAAGCTTTCTTT	CASSLLLLNTEAFF	NA	NA	TRBV7-9	TRBJ1-1